This paragraph reports one T cell receptor (beta chain). Its specificity is unknown. It was with 60 Vbeta and 13 Jbeta primers that the PCR ran. Profiled with immunoSEQ multiplex PCR; TCRdb holds only in-frame clones, not every one. The repertoire has 150,000 or so clones, around 83% of them found once; the top ten carry roughly 4.3%. These data are taken from a study of cytomegalovirus exposure and HLA in healthy donors. The wider study: Early release data held tens of millions of unique TCRs from HLA-typed donors. General study results and limits: An Asian-associated ancestry cluster reportedly showed fewer N-insertions than the approximately 670-donor mean in a later analysis. The authors later linked a missense DCLRE1C variant to TCR beta V- and J-gene trimming. Using the classifier, cytomegalovirus status was reportedly diagnosed with high specificity and sensitivity.

From germline, CDR1 is SGHAT and CDR2 FQNNGV. V lost 5 bases, J lost 9 bases, and 15 bases lay in between. This CDR3 is built from 13 residues. The rearrangement joins TRBV11-2 to TRBJ2-3; D is possibly TRBD1 (6 bases). The sequenced sample consisted of PBMCs. The sequence derives from a man in his fifties in good health and CMV-seropositive. The CDR3 region has the DNA TGTGCCAGCAGCGCTCCCGGGACATCGACGCAGTATTTT. Its protein is CASSAPGTSTQYF. The full variable domain, with the rest looked up from reference TRBV11-2 and TRBJ2-3, is EAGVAQSPRYKIIEKRQSVAFWCNPISGHATLYWYQQILGQGPKLLIQFQNNGVVDDSQLPKDRFSAERLKGVDSTLKIQPAKLEDSAVYLCASSAPGTSTQYFGPGTRLTVL.